Listed below are T cell receptor beta chains from one sample, sequenced in a study of blood T cells in healthy people across ages. TCRdb ran MiXCR on the 5' RACE reads and lists one entry per CDR3 protein. The top ten clones hold about 20% of a sample with about 970,000 distinct CDR3 sequences, roughly 47% of them seen once. Material for sequencing was blood. These receptors were taken from a woman aged 55-70 years in good health. CDR3s include the opening cysteine and the closing phenylalanine or tryptophan. The order of the fields is J gene, V gene, clone size, D gene, CDR3 DNA, CDR3 protein. A D gene is named only where the DNA matches it firmly. The size entry is marked missing in some rows and otherwise reads once, few, many or a size class.

>TRBJ1-6|TRBV9|.|.
TGTGCCAGCAGCCCTCTGAGCGCGGCAGAAAATTCACCCCTCCACTTT
CASSPLSAAENSPLHF
>TRBJ1-3|TRBV23-1|.|.
TGCGCCAGCAGCCAGGGCGCTCTGGGAAACACCATATATTTT
CASSQGALGNTIYF
>TRBJ1-4|TRBV6-6|few|TRBD1
TGTGCCAGCAGTTCAACCGGGACAGGGGTAGGAAAACTGTTTTTT
CASSSTGTGVGKLFF
>TRBJ2-3|TRBV20-1|few|.
TGCAGTGCTCAACCTGGGACTTTAAAAGATACGCAGTATTTT
CSAQPGTLKDTQYF
>TRBJ2-7|TRBV9|.|TRBD2
TGTGCCAGCAGTGTCGGGCTAGCGGGAACTTACGAGCAGTACTTC
CASSVGLAGTYEQYF
>TRBJ1-4|TRBV4-2|.|.
TGTGCCAGCAGCCAAGTAGAGGAAAAACTGTTTTTT
CASSQVEEKLFF
>TRBJ2-2|TRBV4-2|.|.
TGTGCCAGCAGTCATAATAGCGGCAACACCGGGGAGCTGTTTTTT
CASSHNSGNTGELFF
>TRBJ2-7|TRBV28|.|TRBD2
TGTGCCAGCAGTTATACTAGCGGGAGGAGGGAGCAGTACTTC
CASSYTSGRREQYF
>TRBJ2-7|TRBV25-1|.|TRBD2
TGTGCCGGCAGGACTAGCGGGGACTTATACGAGCAGTACTTC
CAGRTSGDLYEQYF
>TRBJ1-6|TRBV14|.|.
TGTGCCAGCAGCCTGAAAGCAAGGGGGTTAAGTTCACCCCTCCACTTT
CASSLKARGLSSPLHF
>TRBJ2-7|TRBV4-2|few|TRBD1
TGTGCCAGCAGCCAGACAGGGAGCTCCTCCTACGAGCAGTACTTC
CASSQTGSSSYEQYF
>TRBJ2-1|TRBV29-1|.|.
TGCAGCGTTGACAGGGGTTTGAGCAATGAGCAGTTCTTC
CSVDRGLSNEQFF
>TRBJ2-7|TRBV2|few|.
TGTGCCAGCACCCAAGGGCGGAGTTACAATGAGCAGTACTTC
CASTQGRSYNEQYF
>TRBJ1-2|TRBV5-6|.|.
TGTGCCGCCGGGTCGGGGAATGGCTACACCTTC
CAAGSGNGYTF
>TRBJ2-1|TRBV6-1|.|TRBD2
TGTGCCAGCACCACCTTTGGGAGCGGGAAGGCTTGGGGGAATGAGCAGTTCTTC
CASTTFGSGKAWGNEQFF
>TRBJ2-7|TRBV20-1|few|.
TGCAGTGCTAGAGATGTGCTCAGCGACTACGAGCAGTACTTC
CSARDVLSDYEQYF
>TRBJ2-1|TRBV19|.|TRBD2
TGTGCCAGCGAGACTAGCGGGTACTTCAATGAGCAGTTCTTC
CASETSGYFNEQFF
>TRBJ1-1|TRBV29-1|few|.
TGCAGCGTTCTGGGGATGAACACTGAAGCTTTCTTT
CSVLGMNTEAFF
>TRBJ2-6|TRBV4-3|.|.
TGCGCCAGCAGCCAAGAAACTGGGGCCAACGTCCTGACTTTC
CASSQETGANVLTF
>TRBJ2-3|TRBV25-1|.|TRBD2
TGTGCCAGCAGTCGGACTAGCGGGATTACAGATACGCAGTATTTT
CASSRTSGITDTQYF
>TRBJ2-7|TRBV4-1|.|TRBD2
TGCGCCAGCAGCCAAGATCGGACTAGCGGGAGTTACGAGCAGTACTTC
CASSQDRTSGSYEQYF
>TRBJ1-4|TRBV6-2/TRBV6-3|.|.
TGTGCCAGCAGCGACGCAAGCAAACCTACTAATGAAAAACTGTTTTTT
CASSDASKPTNEKLFF
>TRBJ2-1|TRBV7-2|.|.
TGTGCCAGCAGGTCCGGGAGTAGCTCCTACAATGAGCAGTTCTTC
CASRSGSSSYNEQFF
>TRBJ2-5|TRBV7-2|.|.
TGTGCCAGCAGCTATCAGGCGTCCTCCCAAGAGACCCAGTACTTC
CASSYQASSQETQYF
>TRBJ2-1|TRBV4-2|few|TRBD2
TGTGCCAGCAGCCAAAAACTAGCGGGAGAGCAGAATGAGCAGTTCTTC
CASSQKLAGEQNEQFF
>TRBJ2-3|TRBV12-3/TRBV12-4|.|.
TGTGCCAGCAGTCCGCGGGATGGGGTCGGTACGCAGTATTTT
CASSPRDGVGTQYF
>TRBJ2-1|TRBV9|.|.
TGTGCCAGCAGCGTAGTAACGCGTTACAATGAGCAGTTCTTC
CASSVVTRYNEQFF
>TRBJ2-5|TRBV29-1|few|.
TGCAGCGTTGGAGTAGGCATGTCCCAAGAGACCCAGTACTTC
CSVGVGMSQETQYF
>TRBJ2-7|TRBV14|few|TRBD2
TGTGCCAGCAGCCAGAAGCTTAGCGGGAGGAAATTCGAGCAGTACTTC
CASSQKLSGRKFEQYF
>TRBJ2-1|TRBV15|few|.
TGTGCCACCAGCAGAGAGGCCCTTCGCACTGAGCAGTTCTTC
CATSREALRTEQFF
>TRBJ2-7|TRBV5-6|.|.
TGTGCCAACAAATATCGGAGCTACGAGCAGTACTTC
CANKYRSYEQYF
>TRBJ2-7|TRBV19|.|.
TGTGCCACCGCCCTAAGGGGAACTAGTTACGAGCAGTACTTC
CATALRGTSYEQYF
>TRBJ2-3|TRBV7-2|few|TRBD2
TGTGCCAGCAGCACCCCTAGCGGGAGCACAGATACGCAGTATTTT
CASSTPSGSTDTQYF
>TRBJ1-1|TRBV7-9|.|.
TGTGCCAGCAGCTTAGCGCTGGGGAGCACTGAAGCTTTCTTT
CASSLALGSTEAFF
>TRBJ2-1|TRBV20-1|.|.
TGCAGTGCTGAAAGATTTAATGAGCAGTTCTTC
CSAERFNEQFF
>TRBJ2-7|TRBV10-3|.|TRBD1
TGTGCCATCAGTCCGGGACAGGACTACGAGCAGTACTTC
CAISPGQDYEQYF
>TRBJ2-7|TRBV18|.|.
TGTGCCAGCTCACCGGGGAAGCGCTCCTACGAGCAGTACTTC
CASSPGKRSYEQYF
>TRBJ1-2|TRBV28|.|.
TGTGCCAGCAGCCGTTCTATTCGCCTGTATGGCTACACCTTC
CASSRSIRLYGYTF
>TRBJ2-7|TRBV2|.|.
TGTGCCACCAGAGATCAGGGATTACAACTATCCTACGAGCAGTACTTC
CATRDQGLQLSYEQYF
>TRBJ2-3|TRBV7-9|.|TRBD1
TGTGCCAGCAGCGCGACTTCCGGGACAGGGGGCCCAGATACGCAGTATTTT
CASSATSGTGGPDTQYF